This passage covers 10 T cell receptor beta chains from one sample sequenced in a study of PD-1 blockade in classical Hodgkin lymphoma (dated by TCRdb to the early 2020s). The sample's time point, from its label and the paper: cycle 4 day 1 (C4D1), after 5 to 7 weeks of nivolumab. Relapse after autologous stem cell transplantation had occurred in all trial patients, and cohorts A, B and C were distinguished by prior brentuximab vedotin exposure. The method was the immunoSEQ multiplex PCR assay. Not all clones reach the TCRdb copy of this immuneACCESS table, which keeps in-frame sequences only. Checked studies attribute under half of the gap to unresolved V genes and leave the rest unexplained. The sample includes tens of thousands of clones, with 65% to 80% observed a single time. The ten largest clonotypes hold roughly 12% of the sample. Sample: peripheral blood mononuclear cells (PBMCs), taken before the fourth cycle of nivolumab. The source of these receptors is a human donor with classical Hodgkin lymphoma.

V is TRBV6-6 and J is TRBJ2-2; 9 bases agree with TRBD1. The CDR3 spans 16 residues. The J segment lost 1 base and the V segment lost 5 bases, leaving 5 bases of the junction unmatched. Germline lookup yields CDR1 MNHNY and CDR2 SVGAGI (reference sequence). In nucleotides, the CDR3 is TGTGCCAGCAGTGCCGGACAGGGGAGGAACACCGGGGAGCTGTTTTTT. It codes for CASSAGQGRNTGELFF.

V and J are TRBV6-1 and TRBJ2-5; D might be TRBD1 (5 bases). CDR1 MNHNS and CDR2 SASEGT come from the germline V gene. Trimming removed 6 bases at V and 7 bases at J, with 15 bases between. CDR3 size: 13 residues. The CDR3 DNA sequence: TGTGCCAGCAGCGCTTTGACAGAAGGGACCCAGTACTTC. It is translated as CASSALTEGTQYF.

The genes are TRBV10-3 and TRBJ1-3; the match to TRBD1 covers 7 bases. CDR1 ENHRY and CDR2 SYGVKD come from the germline V gene. V lost 11 bases and J lost 2; bases outside the gene matches: 9. The CDR3 covers 14 residues. The CDR3: CAAGTGTAGNTIYF. CDR3 nucleotides: TGTGCCGCGGGGACCGGGACAGCTGGAAACACCATATATTTT.

V gene TRBV11-2 combines with J gene TRBJ2-3; 7 bases match TRBD2. The V segment lost 1 base and the J segment 0 bases; nucleotides outside the gene matches: 4. Germline CDR1 and CDR2: SGHAT and FQNNGV. The CDR3 runs to 16 residues. CDR3 sequence: CASSLGLAESTDTQYF. CDR3 coding DNA: TGTGCCAGCAGCTTAGGTCTAGCGGAGAGCACAGATACGCAGTATTTT.

The chain links TRBV7-2 to TRBJ2-1; D is uncertain. CDR3 size: 12 residues. V was clipped by 3 bases and J by 3 bases, with 3 bases between them. Germline V CDR1 and CDR2: SGHTA, FQGNSA. In DNA form, the CDR3 reads TGTGCCAGCAGCTTGAACTACAATGAGCAGTTCTTC. This encodes CASSLNYNEQFF.

The rearrangement uses TRBV4-3 and TRBJ1-4, with D hard to call. Trimming took 1 base from V and 8 from J, leaving 14 bases between them. The CDR3 is 15 amino acids. Germline V gene data show CDR1 as LGHNA and CDR2 as YSLEER. CDR3 nucleotide sequence: TGCGCCAGCAGCCAAGGAATGGGGTACGACGAAAAACTGTTTTTT. Its protein product is CASSQGMGYDEKLFF.

The chain uses TRBV29-1 and TRBJ2-7; 9 nucleotides agree with TRBD2. Germline CDR1 SQVTM, CDR2 ANQGSEA. V shed 4 bases, J shed 4 bases, and the junction held 8 bases outside the gene matches. The CDR3 consists of 14 residues. For the CDR3, the DNA is TGCAGCGTTGCCCGTAGCGGGAGTAGTTACGAGCAGTACTTC. Protein: CSVARSGSSYEQYF.

This clone has just a few counts. J is TRBJ2-1 and V is TRBV4-3, with 7 bases matching TRBD1. The V segment lost 0 bases and the J segment 5 bases; nucleotides outside the gene matches: 7. Germline V gene lookup returns CDR1 LGHNA and CDR2 YSLEER. The CDR3 extends over 16 amino acids. CDR3 in DNA: TGCGCCAGCAGCCAAGAGACCACAGGGGCCCACAATGAGCAGTTCTTC. This codes for CASSQETTGAHNEQFF.

The table lists this clone with a count of one. This chain links TRBV19 with TRBJ2-1, with D possibly TRBD1 on 6 matching bases. The CDR3 consists of 14 residues. Germline values: CDR1 LNHDA, CDR2 SQIVND (reference sequence). V was clipped by 3 bases and J by 9 bases, with 15 bases between them. Here the CDR3 reads CASSIRGRRGEQFF. The CDR3 DNA reads as TGTGCCAGTAGTATCAGGGGCCGTCGGGGTGAGCAGTTCTTC.

The J gene is TRBJ2-3, the V gene TRBV12-5, with D possibly being TRBD1 (6 bases). The V end lost 0 bases, the J end lost 1 base, and 14 bases lay between the germline ends. Germline values: CDR1 LGHNT, CDR2 FRNRAP. The CDR3 covers 17 residues. As DNA, the CDR3 is TGTGCTAGTGGTTTGGTACTAGGGGGAGAAGGCACAGATACGCAGTATTTT. This translates into CASGLVLGGEGTDTQYF.